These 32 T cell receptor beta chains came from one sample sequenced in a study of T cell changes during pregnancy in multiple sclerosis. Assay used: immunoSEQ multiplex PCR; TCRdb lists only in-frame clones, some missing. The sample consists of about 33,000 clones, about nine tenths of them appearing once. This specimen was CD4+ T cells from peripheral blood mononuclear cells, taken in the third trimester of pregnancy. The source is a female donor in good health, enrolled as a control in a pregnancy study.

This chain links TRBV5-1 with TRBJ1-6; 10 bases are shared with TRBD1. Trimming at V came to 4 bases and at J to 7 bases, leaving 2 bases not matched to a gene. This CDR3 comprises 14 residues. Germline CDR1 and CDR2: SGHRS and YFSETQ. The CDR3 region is CASSPGQGNSPLHF. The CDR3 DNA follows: TGCGCCAGCAGCCCGGGACAGGGGAATTCACCCCTCCACTTT.

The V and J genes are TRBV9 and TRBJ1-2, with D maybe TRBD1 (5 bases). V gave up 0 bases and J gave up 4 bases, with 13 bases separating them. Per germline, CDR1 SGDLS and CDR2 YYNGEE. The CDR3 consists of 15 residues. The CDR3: CASSVEGVVGYGYTF. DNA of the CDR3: TGTGCCAGCAGCGTAGAAGGGGTGGTCGGCTATGGCTACACCTTC. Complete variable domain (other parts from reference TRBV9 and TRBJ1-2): DSGVTQTPKHLITATGQRVTLRCSPRSGDLSVYWYQQSLDQGLQFLIQYYNGEERAKGNILERFSAQQFPDLHSELNLSSLELGDSALYFCASSVEGVVGYGYTFGSGTRLTVV.

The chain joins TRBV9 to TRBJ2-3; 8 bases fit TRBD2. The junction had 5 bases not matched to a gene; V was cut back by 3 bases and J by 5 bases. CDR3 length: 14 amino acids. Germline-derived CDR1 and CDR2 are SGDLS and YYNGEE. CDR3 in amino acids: CASSGGTRGDTQYF. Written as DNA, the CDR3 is TGTGCCAGCAGCGGCGGGACTAGGGGAGATACGCAGTATTTT.

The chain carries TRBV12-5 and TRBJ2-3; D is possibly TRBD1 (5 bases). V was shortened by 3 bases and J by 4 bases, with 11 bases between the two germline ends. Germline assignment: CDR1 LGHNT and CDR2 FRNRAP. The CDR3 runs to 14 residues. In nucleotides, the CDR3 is TGTGCTAGTGGTTTAGGGGTAGCTGCAGATACGCAGTATTTT. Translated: CASGLGVAADTQYF.

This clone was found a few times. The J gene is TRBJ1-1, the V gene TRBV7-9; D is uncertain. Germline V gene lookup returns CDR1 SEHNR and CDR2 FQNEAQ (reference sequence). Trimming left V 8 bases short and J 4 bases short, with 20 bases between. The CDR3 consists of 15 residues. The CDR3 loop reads CASEGRAPRATEAFF. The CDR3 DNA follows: TGTGCCAGCGAAGGGAGAGCACCAAGGGCCACTGAAGCTTTCTTT.

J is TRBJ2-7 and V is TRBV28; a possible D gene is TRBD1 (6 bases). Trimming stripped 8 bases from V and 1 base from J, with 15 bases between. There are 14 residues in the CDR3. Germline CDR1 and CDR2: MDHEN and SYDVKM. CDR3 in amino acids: CASPPAQGSYEQYF. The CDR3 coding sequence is TGTGCCAGCCCCCCCGCCCAGGGGTCCTACGAGCAGTACTTC. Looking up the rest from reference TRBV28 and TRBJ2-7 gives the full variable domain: DVKVTQSSRYLVKRTGEKVFLECVQDMDHENMFWYRQDPGLGLRLIYFSYDVKMKEKGDIPEGYSVSREKKERFSLILESASTNQTSMYLCASPPAQGSYEQYFGPGTRLTVT.

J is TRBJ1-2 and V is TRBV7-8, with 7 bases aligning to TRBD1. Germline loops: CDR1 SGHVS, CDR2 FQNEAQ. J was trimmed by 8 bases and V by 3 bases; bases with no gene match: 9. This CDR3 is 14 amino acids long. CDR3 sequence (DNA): TGTGCCAGCAGCTTCCCGGGACAGATGAAGGGCTACACCTTC. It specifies CASSFPGQMKGYTF. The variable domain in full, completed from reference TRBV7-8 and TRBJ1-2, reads GAGVSQSPRYKVAKRGQDVALRCDPISGHVSLFWYQQALGQGPEFLTYFQNEAQLDKSGLPSDRFFAERPEGSVSTLKIQRTQQEDSAVYLCASSFPGQMKGYTFGSGTRLTVV.

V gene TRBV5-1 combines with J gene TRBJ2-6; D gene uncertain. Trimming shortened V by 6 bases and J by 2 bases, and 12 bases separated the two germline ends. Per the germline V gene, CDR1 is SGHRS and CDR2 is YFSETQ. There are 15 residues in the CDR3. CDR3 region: CASTPIRPGANVLTF. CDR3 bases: TGCGCCAGCACCCCTATCAGGCCTGGGGCCAACGTCCTGACTTTC.

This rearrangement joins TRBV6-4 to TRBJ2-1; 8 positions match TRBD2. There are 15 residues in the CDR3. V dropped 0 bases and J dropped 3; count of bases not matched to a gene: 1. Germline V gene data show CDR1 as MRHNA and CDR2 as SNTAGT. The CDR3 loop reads CASSDSAGDYNEQFF. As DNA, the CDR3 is TGTGCCAGCAGTGACTCAGCGGGGGACTACAATGAGCAGTTCTTC.

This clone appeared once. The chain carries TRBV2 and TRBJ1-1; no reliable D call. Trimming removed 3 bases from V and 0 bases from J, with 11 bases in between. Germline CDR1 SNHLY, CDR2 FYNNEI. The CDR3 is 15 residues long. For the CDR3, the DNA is TGTGCCAGCAGTGACCCGGTAGGAGTGAACACTGAAGCTTTCTTT. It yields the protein CASSDPVGVNTEAFF.

CDR3 protein: CASSLHGQGCHYEQYF. For the CDR3, the DNA is TGTGCCAGCAGCCTTCACGGACAGGGGTGCCACTACGAGCAGTACTTC. The chain links TRBV21-1 to TRBJ2-7; the table gives TRBD1 as D, unverified against the DNA. TRBV21-1 is an annotated pseudogene. This CDR3 contains 16 residues.

CDR3 sequence (DNA): TGTGCCAGCAGCCGATCCCTGACAGGGTTGGTTTACGAGCAGTACTTC. It yields the protein CASSRSLTGLVYEQYF. V gene TRBV7-2 combines with J gene TRBJ2-7; TRBD1 agrees at 7 bases. The germline V gene encodes CDR1 SGHTA and CDR2 FQGNSA. This CDR3 is built from 16 residues. Germline trimming cut 5 bases from V and 4 bases from J; bases unmatched to any gene: 14.

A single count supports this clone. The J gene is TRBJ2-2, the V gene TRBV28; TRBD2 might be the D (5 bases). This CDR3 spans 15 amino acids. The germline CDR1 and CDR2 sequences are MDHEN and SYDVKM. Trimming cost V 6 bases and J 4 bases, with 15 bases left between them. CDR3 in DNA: TGTGCCAGCAGCATGAGGCTAGCTTCCACCGGGGAGCTGTTTTTT. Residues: CASSMRLASTGELFF.

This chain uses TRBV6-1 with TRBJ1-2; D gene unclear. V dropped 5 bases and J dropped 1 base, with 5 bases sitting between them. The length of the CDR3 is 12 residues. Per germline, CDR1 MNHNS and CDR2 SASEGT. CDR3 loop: CASSRGNYGYTF. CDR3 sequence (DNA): TGTGCCAGCAGTCGGGGTAACTATGGCTACACCTTC.

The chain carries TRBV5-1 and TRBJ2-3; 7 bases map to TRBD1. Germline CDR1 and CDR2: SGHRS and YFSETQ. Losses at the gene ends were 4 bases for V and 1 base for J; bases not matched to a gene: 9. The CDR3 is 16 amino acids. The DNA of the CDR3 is TGCGCCAGCAGCCCCCCGGTTACAGGGGGCACAGATACGCAGTATTTT. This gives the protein CASSPPVTGGTDTQYF.

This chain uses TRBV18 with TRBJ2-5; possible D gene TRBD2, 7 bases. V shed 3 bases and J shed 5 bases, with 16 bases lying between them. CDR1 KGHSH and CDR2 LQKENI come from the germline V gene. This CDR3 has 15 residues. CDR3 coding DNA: TGTGCCAGCTCACCGGAGGGGGGGGCACTGGAGACCCAGTACTTC. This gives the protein CASSPEGGALETQYF.

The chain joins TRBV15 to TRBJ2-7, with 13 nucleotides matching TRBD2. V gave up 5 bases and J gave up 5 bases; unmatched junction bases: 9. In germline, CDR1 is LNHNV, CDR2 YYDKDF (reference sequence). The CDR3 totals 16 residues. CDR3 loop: CATSARLAGGLDEQYF. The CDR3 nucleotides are TGTGCCACCAGCGCGCGACTAGCGGGGGGCCTTGACGAGCAGTACTTC.

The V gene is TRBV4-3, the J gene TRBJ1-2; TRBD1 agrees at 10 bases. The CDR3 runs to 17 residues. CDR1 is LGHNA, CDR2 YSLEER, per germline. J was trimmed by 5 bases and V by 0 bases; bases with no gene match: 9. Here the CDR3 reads CASSQDSPGQGTYGYTF. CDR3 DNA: TGCGCCAGCAGCCAAGACTCGCCGGGACAGGGGACTTATGGCTACACCTTC.

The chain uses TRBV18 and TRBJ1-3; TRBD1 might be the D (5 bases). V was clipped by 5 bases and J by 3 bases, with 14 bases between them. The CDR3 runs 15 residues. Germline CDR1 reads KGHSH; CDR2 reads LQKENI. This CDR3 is CASSTSDSGGNTIYF. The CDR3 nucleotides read TGTGCCAGCTCAACTAGCGACAGCGGTGGAAACACCATATATTTT.

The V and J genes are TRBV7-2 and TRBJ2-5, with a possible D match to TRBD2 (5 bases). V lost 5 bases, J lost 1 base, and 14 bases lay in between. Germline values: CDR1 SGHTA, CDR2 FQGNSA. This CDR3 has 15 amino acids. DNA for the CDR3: TGTGCCAGCAGCGTAGATGTCCGGGGCCAAGAGACCCAGTACTTC. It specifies CASSVDVRGQETQYF.

The CDR3, as DNA: TGTGCCAGCAGCCCTCCGGGGGGGATGGGAGAAAAACTGTTTTTT. Protein sequence: CASSPPGGMGEKLFF. The chain has TRBV28 and TRBJ1-4; possible D gene TRBD1, 5 bases. The V and J ends lost 6 bases and 8 bases respectively, with 19 bases between them. Per the germline V gene, CDR1 is MDHEN and CDR2 is SYDVKM. This CDR3 comprises 15 residues.

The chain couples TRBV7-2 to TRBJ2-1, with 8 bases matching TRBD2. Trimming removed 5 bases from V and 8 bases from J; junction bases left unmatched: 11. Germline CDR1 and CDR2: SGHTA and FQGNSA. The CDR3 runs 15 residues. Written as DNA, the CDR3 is TGTGCCAGCAGCCGTCGGGAGGGTAGGGTCGATGAGCAGTTCTTC. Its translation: CASSRREGRVDEQFF.

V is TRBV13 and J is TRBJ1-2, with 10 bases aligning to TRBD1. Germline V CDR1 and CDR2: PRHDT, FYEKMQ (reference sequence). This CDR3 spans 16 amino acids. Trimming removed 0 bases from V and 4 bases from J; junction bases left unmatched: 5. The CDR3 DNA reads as TGTGCCAGCAGCTTAGGCCCCGGGACAGGGGCCTATGGCTACACCTTC. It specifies CASSLGPGTGAYGYTF.

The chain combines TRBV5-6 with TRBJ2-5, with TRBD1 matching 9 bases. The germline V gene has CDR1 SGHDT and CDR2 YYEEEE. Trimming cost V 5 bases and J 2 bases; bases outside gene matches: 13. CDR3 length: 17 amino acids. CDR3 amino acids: CASSQRWEQGAQETQYF. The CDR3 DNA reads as TGTGCCAGCAGTCAGAGGTGGGAACAGGGGGCTCAAGAGACCCAGTACTTC.

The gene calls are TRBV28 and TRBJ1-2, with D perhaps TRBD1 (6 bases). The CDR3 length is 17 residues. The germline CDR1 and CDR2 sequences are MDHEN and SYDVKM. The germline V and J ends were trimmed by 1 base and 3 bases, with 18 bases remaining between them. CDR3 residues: CASSLFVPGQEYYGYTF. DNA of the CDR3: TGTGCCAGCAGTTTATTCGTCCCGGGACAAGAGTACTATGGCTACACCTTC.

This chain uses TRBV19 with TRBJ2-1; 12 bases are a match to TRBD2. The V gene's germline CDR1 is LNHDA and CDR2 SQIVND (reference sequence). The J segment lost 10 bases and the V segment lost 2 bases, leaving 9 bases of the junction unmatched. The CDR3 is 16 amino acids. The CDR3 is CASSIHPGLAGPEQFF. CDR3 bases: TGTGCCAGTAGTATACACCCCGGACTAGCGGGACCCGAGCAGTTCTTC.

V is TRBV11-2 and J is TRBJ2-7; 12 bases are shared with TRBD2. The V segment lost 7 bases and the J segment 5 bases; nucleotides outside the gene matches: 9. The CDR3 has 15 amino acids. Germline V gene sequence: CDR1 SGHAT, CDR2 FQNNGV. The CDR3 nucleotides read TGTGCCAGCACCCGACTAGCGGGGGCCGTCCACGAGCAGTACTTC. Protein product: CASTRLAGAVHEQYF.

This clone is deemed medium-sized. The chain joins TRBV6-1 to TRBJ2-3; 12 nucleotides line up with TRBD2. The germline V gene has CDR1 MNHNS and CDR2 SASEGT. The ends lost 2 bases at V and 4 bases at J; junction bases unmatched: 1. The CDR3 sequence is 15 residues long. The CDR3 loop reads CASSELAGGPDTQYF. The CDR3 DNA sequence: TGTGCCAGCAGTGAACTAGCGGGGGGGCCAGATACGCAGTATTTT.

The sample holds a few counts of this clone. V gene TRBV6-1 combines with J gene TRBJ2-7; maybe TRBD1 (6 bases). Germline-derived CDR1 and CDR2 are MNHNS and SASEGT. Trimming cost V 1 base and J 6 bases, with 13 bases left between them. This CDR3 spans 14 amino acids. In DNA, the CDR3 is TGTGCCAGCAGTGAAGGGGGGCGCTGGGGCGAGCAGTACTTC. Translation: CASSEGGRWGEQYF.

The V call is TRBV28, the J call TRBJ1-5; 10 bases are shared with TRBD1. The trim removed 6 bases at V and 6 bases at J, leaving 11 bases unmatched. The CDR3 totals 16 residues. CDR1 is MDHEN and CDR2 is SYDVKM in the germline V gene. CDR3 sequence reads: CASRSHGQGVSQPQHF. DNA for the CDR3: TGTGCCAGCAGAAGCCATGGACAGGGGGTCAGTCAGCCCCAGCATTTT.

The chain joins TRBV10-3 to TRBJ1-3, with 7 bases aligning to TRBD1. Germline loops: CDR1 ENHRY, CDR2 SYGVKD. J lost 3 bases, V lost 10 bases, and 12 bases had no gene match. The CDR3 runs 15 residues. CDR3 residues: CATAADRVFGNTIYF. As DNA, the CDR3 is TGTGCCACGGCCGCCGACAGGGTCTTTGGAAACACCATATATTTT.

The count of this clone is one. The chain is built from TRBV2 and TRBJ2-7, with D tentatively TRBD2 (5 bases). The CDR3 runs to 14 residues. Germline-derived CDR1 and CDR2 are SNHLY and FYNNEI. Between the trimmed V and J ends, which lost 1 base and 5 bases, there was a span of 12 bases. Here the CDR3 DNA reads TGTGCCAGCAGTGAAGTAGGTGAGGGAGACGAGCAGTACTTC. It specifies CASSEVGEGDEQYF. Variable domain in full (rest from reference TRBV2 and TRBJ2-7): EPEVTQTPSHQVTQMGQEVILRCVPISNHLYFYWYRQILGQKVEFLVSFYNNEISEKSEIFDDQFSVERPDGSNFTLKIRSTKLEDSAMYFCASSEVGEGDEQYFGPGTRLTVT.